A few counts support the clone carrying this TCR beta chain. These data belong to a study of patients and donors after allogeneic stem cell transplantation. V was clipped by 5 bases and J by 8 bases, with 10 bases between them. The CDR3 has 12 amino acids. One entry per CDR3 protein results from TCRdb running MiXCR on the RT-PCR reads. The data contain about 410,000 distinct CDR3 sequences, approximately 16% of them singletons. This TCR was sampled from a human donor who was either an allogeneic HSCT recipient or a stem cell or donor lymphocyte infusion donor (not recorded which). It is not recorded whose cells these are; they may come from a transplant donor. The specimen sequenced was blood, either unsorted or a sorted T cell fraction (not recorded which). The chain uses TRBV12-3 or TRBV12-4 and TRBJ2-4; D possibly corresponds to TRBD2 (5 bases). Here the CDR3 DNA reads TGTGCCAGCAGTCCAGGAGGAGACATTCAGTACTTC. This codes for CASSPGGDIQYF.